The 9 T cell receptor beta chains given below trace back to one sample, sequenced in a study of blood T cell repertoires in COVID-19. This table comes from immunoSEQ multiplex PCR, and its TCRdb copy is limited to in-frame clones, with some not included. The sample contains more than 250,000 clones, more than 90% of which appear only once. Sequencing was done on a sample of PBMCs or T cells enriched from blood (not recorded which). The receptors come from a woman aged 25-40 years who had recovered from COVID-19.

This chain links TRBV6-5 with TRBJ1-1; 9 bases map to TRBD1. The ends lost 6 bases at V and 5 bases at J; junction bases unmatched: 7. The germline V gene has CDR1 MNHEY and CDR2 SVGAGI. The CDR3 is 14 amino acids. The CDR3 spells CASSVQGALTEAFF. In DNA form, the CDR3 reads TGTGCCAGCAGCGTACAGGGGGCATTGACTGAAGCTTTCTTT.

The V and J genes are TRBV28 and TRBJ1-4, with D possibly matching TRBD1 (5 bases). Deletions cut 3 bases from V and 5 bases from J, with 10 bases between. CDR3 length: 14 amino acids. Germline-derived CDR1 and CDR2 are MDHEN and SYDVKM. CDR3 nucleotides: TGTGCCAGCAGTTTGGGGGGTTCCAATGAAAAACTGTTTTTT. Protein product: CASSLGGSNEKLFF.

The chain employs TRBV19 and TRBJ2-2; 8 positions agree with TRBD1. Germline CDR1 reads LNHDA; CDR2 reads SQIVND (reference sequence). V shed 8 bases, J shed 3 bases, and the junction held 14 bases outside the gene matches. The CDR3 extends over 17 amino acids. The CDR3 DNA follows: TGTGCCAGTCGGGAAGGCTTTGGACAGGGACACACCGGGGAGCTGTTTTTT. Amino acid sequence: CASREGFGQGHTGELFF.

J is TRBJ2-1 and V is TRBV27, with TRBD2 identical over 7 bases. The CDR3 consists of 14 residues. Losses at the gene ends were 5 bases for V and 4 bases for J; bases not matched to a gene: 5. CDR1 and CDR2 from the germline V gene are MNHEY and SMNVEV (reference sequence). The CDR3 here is CASSLGGTYNEQFF. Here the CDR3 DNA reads TGTGCCAGCAGTCTGGGGGGGACTTACAATGAGCAGTTCTTC.

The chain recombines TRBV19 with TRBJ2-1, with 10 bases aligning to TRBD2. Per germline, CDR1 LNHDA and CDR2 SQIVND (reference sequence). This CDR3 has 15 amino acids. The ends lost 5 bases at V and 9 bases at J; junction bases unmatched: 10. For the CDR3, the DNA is TGTGCCAGTAGTTTTCGGCTAGCGGGAGTGGGTGAGCAGTTCTTC. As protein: CASSFRLAGVGEQFF.

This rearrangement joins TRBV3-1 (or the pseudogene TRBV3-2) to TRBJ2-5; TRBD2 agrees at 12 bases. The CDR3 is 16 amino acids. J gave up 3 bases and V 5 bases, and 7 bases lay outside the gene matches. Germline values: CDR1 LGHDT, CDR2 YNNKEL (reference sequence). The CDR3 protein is CASSTRLAGDKETQYF. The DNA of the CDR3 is TGTGCCAGCAGCACCCGACTAGCGGGGGATAAAGAGACCCAGTACTTC.

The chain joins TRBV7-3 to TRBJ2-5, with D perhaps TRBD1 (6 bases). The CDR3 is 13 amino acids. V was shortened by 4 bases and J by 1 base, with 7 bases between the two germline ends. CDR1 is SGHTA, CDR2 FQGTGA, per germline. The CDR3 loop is CASSSDSQETQYF. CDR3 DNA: TGTGCCAGCAGCTCGGACAGCCAAGAGACCCAGTACTTC.

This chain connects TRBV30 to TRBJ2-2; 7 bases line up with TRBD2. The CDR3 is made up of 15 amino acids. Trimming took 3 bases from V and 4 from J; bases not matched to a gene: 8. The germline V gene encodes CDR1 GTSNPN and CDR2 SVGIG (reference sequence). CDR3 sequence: CAWSVIGGGTGELFF. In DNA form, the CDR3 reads TGTGCCTGGAGCGTCATCGGCGGGGGCACCGGGGAGCTGTTTTTT.

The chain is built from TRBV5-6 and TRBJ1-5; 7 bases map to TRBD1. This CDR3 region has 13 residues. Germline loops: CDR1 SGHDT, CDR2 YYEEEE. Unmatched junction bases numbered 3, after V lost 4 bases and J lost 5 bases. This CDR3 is CASSRGGHQPQHF. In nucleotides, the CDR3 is TGTGCCAGCAGCCGAGGGGGCCATCAGCCCCAGCATTTT.